This section outlines one T cell receptor (beta chain) sequence together with its context. Its antigen is unidentified. The entry originates in a study of blood T cells in healthy people across ages. Overall study findings and caveats: Compared with aged donors, long-lived donors showed fewer expanded clones, suggesting selection. Researchers said unsorted PBMCs prevented a conclusive naive versus antigen-experienced comparison.

This CDR3 has 14 residues. V shed 6 bases, J shed 3 bases, and the junction held 5 bases outside the gene matches. Primers used in a second PCR of about 6 to 11 cycles were a sample-barcoded 5' primer and a J-beta primer mix. In TCRdb, the 5' RACE reads were re-called with MiXCR into one record per CDR3 protein. The sample lists some 1,000,000 distinct CDR3 sequences, approximately 26% occurring once. The sample was also reused in another study, on T cells of mothers and their children. That investigation notes: Reads obtained per mother exceeded 9.5 million TCR beta CDR3 reads, with some 3 million obtained per child. Related pairs of mothers and children showed slightly higher, non-significant overlap versus unrelated pairs.

Material for sequencing was blood. This chain links TRBV12-3 or TRBV12-4 with TRBJ1-5; 7 bases match TRBD1. The sequence derives from a girl aged 2-10 years in good health. CDR3 amino acids: CASSRTGDNQPQHF. As DNA, the CDR3 is TGTGCCAGCAGCAGAACAGGGGACAATCAGCCCCAGCATTTT.